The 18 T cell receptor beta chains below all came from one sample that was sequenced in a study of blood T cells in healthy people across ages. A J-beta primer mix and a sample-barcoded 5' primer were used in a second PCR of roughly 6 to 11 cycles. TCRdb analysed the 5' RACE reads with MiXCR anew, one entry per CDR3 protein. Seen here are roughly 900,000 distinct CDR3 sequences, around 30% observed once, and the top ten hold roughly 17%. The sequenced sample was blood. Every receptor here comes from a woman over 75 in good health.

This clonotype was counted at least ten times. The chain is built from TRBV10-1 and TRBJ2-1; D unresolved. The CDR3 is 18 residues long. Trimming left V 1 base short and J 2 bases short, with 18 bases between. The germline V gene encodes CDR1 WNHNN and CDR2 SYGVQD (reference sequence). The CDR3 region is CASSELVGGRKPYNEQFF. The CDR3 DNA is TGCGCCAGCAGTGAGTTAGTCGGCGGCCGGAAGCCCTACAATGAGCAGTTCTTC.

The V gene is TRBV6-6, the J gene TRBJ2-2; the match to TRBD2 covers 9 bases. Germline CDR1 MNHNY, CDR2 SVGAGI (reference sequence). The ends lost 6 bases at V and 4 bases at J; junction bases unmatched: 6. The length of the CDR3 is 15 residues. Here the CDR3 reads CASSRGLAGTGELFF. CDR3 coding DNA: TGTGCCAGCAGCCGGGGACTAGCTGGCACCGGGGAGCTGTTTTTT.

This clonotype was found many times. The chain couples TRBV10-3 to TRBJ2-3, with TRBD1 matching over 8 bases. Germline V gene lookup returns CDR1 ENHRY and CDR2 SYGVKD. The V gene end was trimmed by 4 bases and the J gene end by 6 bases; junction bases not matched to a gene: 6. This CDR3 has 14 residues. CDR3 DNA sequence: TGTGCCATCAGTGGACCCAGGACAGGGGATACGCAGTATTTT. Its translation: CAISGPRTGDTQYF.

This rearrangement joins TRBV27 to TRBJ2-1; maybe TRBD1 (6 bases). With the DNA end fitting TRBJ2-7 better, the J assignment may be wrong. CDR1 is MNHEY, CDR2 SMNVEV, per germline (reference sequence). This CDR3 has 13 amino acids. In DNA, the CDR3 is TGTGTAGCAGGGGACCTATCCTACAATGAGCAGTACTTC. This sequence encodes CVAGDLSYNEQYF.

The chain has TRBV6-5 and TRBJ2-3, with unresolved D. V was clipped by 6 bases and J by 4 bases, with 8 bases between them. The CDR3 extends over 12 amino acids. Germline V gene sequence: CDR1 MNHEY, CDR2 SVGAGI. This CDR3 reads CASRGFSDTQYF. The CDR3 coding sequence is TGTGCCAGCAGGGGGTTCTCAGATACGCAGTATTTT.

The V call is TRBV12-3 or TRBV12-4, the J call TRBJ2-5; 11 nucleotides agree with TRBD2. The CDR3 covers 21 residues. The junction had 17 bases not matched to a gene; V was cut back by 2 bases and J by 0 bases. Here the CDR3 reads CASSLRASGGLIRYYQETQYF. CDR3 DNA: TGTGCCAGCAGTTTACGGGCTAGCGGGGGGCTAATAAGATATTACCAAGAGACCCAGTACTTC.

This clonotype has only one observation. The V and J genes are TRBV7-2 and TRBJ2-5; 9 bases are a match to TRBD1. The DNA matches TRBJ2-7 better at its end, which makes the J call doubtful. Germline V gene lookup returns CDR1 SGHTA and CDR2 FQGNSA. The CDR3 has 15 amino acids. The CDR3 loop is CASSVGTGNFYEQYF. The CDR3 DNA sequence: TGTGCCAGCAGCGTCGGGACAGGGAATTTTTACGAGCAGTACTTC.

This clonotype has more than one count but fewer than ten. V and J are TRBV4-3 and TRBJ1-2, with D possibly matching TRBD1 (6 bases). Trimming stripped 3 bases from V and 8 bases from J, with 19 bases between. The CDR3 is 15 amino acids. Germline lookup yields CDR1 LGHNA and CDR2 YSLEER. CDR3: CASSQSIQGGRGYTF. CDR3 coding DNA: TGCGCCAGCAGCCAGAGCATACAGGGAGGGAGGGGCTACACCTTC.

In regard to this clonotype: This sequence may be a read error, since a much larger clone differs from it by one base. The DNA for the CDR3 is TGTGCCAGCGGTTGGGGCGGGGATAGCTACGAGCAGTACTTC. Protein sequence: CASGWGGDSYEQYF. V usage is TRBV6-2 or TRBV6-3 and J usage is TRBJ2-7; weak D call: TRBD2 (6 bases). The CDR3 is 14 amino acids. V was clipped by 8 bases and J by 3 bases, with 17 bases between them. Germline-derived CDR1 and CDR2 are MNHEY and SVGEGT.

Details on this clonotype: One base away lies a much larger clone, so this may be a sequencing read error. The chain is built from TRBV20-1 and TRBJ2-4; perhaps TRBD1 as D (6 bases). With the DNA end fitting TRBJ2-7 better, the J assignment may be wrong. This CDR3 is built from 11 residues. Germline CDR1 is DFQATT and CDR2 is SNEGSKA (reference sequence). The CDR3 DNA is TGCAGTGCAGTCAGGGGTTACGAGCAGTACTTC. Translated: CSAVRGYEQYF.

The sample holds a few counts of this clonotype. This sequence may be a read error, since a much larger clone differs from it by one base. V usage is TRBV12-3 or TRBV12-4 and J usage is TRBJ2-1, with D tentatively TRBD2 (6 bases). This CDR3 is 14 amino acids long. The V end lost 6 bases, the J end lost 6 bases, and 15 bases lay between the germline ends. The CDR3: CASRSGTEVNEQFF. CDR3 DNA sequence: TGTGCCAGCAGGTCCGGGACTGAAGTCAATGAGCAGTTCTTC.

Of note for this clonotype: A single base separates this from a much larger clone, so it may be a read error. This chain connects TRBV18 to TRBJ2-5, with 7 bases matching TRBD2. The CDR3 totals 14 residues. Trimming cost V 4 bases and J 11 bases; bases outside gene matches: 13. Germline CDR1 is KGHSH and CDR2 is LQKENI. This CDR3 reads CASSQLGLGYEQYF. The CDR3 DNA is TGTGCCAGCTCACAACTAGGACTAGGATATGAGCAGTACTTC.

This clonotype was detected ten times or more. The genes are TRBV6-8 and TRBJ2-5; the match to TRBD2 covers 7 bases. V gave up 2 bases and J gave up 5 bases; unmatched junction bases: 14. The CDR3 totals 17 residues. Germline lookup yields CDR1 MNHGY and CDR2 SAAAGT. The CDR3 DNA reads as TGTGCCAGCAGTTACCATCGGGCGGGACTACCTCGTGAGACCCAGTACTTC. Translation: CASSYHRAGLPRETQYF.

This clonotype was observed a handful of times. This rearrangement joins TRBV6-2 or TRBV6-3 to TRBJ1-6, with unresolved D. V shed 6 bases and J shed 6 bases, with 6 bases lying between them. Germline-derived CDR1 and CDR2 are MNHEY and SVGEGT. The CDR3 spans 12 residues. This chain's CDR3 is CASRQINSPLHF. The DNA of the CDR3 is TGTGCCAGCAGACAAATTAATTCACCCCTCCACTTT.

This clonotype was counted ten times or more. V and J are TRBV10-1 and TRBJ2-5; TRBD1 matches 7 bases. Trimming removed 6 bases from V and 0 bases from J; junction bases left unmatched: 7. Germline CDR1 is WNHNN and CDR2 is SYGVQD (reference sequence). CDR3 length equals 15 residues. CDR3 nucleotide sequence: TGCGCCAGCAGCGATGGACAGGCTTACCAAGAGACCCAGTACTTC. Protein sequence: CASSDGQAYQETQYF.

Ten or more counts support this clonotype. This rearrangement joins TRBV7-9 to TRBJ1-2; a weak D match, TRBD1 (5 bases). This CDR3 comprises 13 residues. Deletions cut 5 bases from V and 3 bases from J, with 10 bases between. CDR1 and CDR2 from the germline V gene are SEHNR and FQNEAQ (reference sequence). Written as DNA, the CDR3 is TGTGCCAGCAGCCAGGGACGGGACTATGGCTACACCTTC. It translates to CASSQGRDYGYTF.

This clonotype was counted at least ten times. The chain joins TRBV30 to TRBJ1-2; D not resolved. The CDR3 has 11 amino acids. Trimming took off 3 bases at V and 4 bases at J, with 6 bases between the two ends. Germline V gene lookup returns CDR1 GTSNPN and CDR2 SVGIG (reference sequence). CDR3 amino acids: CAWRFIYGYTF. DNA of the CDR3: TGTGCCTGGAGATTTATCTATGGCTACACCTTC.

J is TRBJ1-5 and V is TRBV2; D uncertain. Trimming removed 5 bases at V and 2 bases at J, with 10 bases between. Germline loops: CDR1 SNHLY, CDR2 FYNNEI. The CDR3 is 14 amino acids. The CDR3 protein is CASSRPGGNQPQHF. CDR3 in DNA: TGTGCCAGCAGTAGACCTGGAGGCAATCAGCCCCAGCATTTT.